This TCR beta chain was observed in a study of patients and donors after allogeneic stem cell transplantation. V lost 2 bases and J lost 1, with 6 bases in between. This CDR3 is 14 amino acids long. Looked up from germline, CDR1 is SGHVS and CDR2 is FQNEAQ. TCRdb ran MiXCR on the RT-PCR reads and lists one entry per CDR3 protein. Found here are roughly 880,000 distinct CDR3 sequences, roughly 18% of them singletons; the top ten hold under 6.5%. This clonotype has only a few counts. The TCR comes from a human donor who was either an allogeneic HSCT recipient or a stem cell or donor lymphocyte infusion donor (not recorded which). It is not recorded whose cells these are; they may come from a transplant donor. The source material was blood, either unsorted or a sorted T cell fraction (not recorded which). V gene TRBV7-8 combines with J gene TRBJ1-5; D unclear. CDR3 DNA sequence: TGTGCCAGCAGCTTATCCGAGAGCAATCAGCCCCAGCATTTT. It translates to CASSLSESNQPQHF. The variable domain in full, with the rest retrieved from reference TRBV7-8 and TRBJ1-5, is GAGVSQSPRYKVAKRGQDVALRCDPISGHVSLFWYQQALGQGPEFLTYFQNEAQLDKSGLPSDRFFAERPEGSVSTLKIQRTQQEDSAVYLCASSLSESNQPQHFGDGTRLSIL.